This T cell receptor (beta chain) was recovered during a study of cytomegalovirus exposure and HLA in healthy donors. The wider study: A prior study identified 90 million to 120 million unique TCR beta sequences from 200 million or so T cells.

Germline lookup yields CDR1 SGHAT and CDR2 FQNNGV. Trimming cost V 1 base and J 0 bases; bases outside gene matches: 9. The CDR3 spans 17 residues. PCR amplification relied on 60 Vbeta primers (plus 13 Jbeta primers). Assay used: immunoSEQ multiplex PCR; TCRdb lists only in-frame clones, some missing. The table has about 70,000 clones, 80% to 90% seen once. Findings and limits, study-wide: TCR sequences were mostly rare, though some public TCRs occurred in many donors. There were several of the most significant clusters that appeared linked to common viral pathogens in a later analysis.

In the case of this clone: Its antigen is as yet unknown.

Material for sequencing was PBMCs. This chain uses TRBV11-2 with TRBJ2-7, with TRBD2 matching over 7 bases. The source of this sequence is a woman in her twenties or thirties in good health and CMV-seropositive. CDR3 loop: CASSLGGGSFSSYEQYF. Here the CDR3 DNA reads TGTGCCAGCAGCTTAGGGGGGGGAAGCTTTAGCTCCTACGAGCAGTACTTC.